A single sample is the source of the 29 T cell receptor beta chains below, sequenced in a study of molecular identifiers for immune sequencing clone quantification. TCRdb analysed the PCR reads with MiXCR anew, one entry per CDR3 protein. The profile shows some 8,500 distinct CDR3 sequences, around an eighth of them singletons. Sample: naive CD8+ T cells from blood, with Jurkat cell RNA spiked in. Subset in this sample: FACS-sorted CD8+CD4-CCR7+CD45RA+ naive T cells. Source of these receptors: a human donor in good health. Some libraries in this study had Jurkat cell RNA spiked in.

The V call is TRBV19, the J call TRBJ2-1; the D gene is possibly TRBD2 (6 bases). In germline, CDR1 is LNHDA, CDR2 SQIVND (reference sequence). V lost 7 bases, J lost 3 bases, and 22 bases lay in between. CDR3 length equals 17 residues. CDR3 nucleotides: TGTGCCAGTACTCTGGGGGGACCCCAGCCGGGCTACAATGAGCAGTTCTTC. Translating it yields CASTLGGPQPGYNEQFF.

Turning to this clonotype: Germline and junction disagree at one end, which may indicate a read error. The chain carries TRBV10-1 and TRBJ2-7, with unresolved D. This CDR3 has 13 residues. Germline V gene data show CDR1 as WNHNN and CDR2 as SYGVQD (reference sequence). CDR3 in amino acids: CASSDLSSYEEYF. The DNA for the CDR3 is TGCGCCAGCAGTGACCTCAGCTCCTACGAGGAGTACTTC.

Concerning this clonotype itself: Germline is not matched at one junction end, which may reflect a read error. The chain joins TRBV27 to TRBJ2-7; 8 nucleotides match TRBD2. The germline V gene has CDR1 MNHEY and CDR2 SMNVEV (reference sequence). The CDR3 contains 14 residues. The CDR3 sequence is CTSKVAGGSYEQYF. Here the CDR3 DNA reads TGTACCAGCAAGGTGGCGGGAGGCTCCTACGAGCAGTACTTC.

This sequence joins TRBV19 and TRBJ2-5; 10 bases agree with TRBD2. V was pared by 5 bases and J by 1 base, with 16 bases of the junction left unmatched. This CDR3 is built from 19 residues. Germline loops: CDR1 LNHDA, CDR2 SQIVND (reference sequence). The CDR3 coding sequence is TGTGCCAGTAGTTGGGCTAGCGGGAGCCTACTAGAGTCCCAAGAGACCCAGTACTTC. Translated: CASSWASGSLLESQETQYF.

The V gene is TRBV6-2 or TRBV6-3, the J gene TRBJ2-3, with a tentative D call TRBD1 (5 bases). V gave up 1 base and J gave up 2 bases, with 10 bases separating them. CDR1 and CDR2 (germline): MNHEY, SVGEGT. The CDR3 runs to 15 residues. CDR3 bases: TGTGCCAGCAGTTACTTGACAGTCCTCACAGATACGCAGTATTTT. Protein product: CASSYLTVLTDTQYF.

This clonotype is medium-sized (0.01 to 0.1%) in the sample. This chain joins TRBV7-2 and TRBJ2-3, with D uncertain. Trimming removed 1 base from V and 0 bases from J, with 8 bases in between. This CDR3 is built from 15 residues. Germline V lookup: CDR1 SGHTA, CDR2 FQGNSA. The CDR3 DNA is TGTGCCAGCAGCTTAGTAGACTCTAGCACAGATACGCAGTATTTT. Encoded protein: CASSLVDSSTDTQYF.

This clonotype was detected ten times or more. CDR3 loop: CASSLQVMNTEAFF. CDR3 nucleotide sequence: TGTGCCAGCAGCCTACAGGTTATGAACACTGAAGCTTTCTTT. V gene TRBV6-2 or TRBV6-3 combines with J gene TRBJ1-1, with a possible D match to TRBD1 (5 bases). The CDR3 contains 14 residues. The V gene's germline CDR1 is MNHEY and CDR2 SVGEGT. V lost 6 bases to trimming and J lost 0 bases, with 11 bases between them.

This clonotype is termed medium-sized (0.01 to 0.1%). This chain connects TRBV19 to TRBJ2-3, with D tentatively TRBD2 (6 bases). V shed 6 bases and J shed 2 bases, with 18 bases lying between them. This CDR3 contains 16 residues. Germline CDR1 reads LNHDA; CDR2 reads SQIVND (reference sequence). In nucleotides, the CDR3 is TGTGCCAGTAGCCCCCCGGGGGTCCCCCTCACAGATACGCAGTATTTT. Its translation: CASSPPGVPLTDTQYF. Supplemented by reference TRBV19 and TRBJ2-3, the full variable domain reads DGGITQSPKYLFRKEGQNVTLSCEQNLNHDAMYWYRQDPGQGLRLIYYSQIVNDFQKGDIAEGYSVSREKKESFPLTVTSAQKNPTAFYLCASSPPGVPLTDTQYFGPGTRLTVL.

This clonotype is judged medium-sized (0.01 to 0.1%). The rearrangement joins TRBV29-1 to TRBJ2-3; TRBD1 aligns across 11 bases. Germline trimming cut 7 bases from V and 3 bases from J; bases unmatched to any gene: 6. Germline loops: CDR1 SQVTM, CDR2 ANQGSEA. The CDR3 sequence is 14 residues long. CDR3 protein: CSAEGTGGTDTQYF. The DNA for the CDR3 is TGCAGCGCAGAAGGGACAGGGGGTACAGATACGCAGTATTTT.

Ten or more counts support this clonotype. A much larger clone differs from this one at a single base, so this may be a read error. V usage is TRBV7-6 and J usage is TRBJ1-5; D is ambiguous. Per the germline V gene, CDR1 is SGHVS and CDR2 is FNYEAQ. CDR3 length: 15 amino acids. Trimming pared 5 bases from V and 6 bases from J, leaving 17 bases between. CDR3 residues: CASSPLPGNRQPQHF. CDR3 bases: TGTGCCAGCAGCCCCCTCCCGGGGAACCGTCAGCCCCAGCATTTT.

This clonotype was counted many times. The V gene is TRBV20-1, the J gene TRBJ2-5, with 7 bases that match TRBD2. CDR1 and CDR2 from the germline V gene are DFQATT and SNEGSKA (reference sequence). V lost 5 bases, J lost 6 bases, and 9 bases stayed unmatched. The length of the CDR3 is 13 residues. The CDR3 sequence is CSAWDYRLQTQYF. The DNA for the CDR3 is TGCAGTGCTTGGGACTACAGACTGCAGACCCAGTACTTC.

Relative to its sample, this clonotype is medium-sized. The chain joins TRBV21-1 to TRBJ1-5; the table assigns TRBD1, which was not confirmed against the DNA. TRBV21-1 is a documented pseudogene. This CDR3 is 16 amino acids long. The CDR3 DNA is TGTGCCAGCAGCAAACCCCTGCCCACCGTCAATCAGCCCCAGCATTTT. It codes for CASSKPLPTVNQPQHF.

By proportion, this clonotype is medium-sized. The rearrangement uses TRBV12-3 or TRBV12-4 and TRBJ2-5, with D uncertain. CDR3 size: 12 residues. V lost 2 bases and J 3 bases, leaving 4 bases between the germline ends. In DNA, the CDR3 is TGTGCCAGCAGTTTACGTGAAGAGACCCAGTACTTC. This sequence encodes CASSLREETQYF.

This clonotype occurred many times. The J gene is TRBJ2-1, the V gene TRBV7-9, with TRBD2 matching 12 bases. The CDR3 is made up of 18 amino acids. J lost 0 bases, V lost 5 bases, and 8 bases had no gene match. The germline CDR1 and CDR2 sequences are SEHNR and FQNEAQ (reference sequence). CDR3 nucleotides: TGTGCCAGCAGCCCAACCCAGGGACTAGCGGGCTCCTACAATGAGCAGTTCTTC. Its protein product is CASSPTQGLAGSYNEQFF.

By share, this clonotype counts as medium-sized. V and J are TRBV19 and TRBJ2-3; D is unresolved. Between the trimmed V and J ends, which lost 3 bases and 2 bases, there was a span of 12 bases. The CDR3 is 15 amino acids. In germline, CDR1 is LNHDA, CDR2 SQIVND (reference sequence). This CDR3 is CASSMAVSYTDTQYF. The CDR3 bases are TGTGCCAGTAGTATGGCCGTTAGTTACACAGATACGCAGTATTTT.

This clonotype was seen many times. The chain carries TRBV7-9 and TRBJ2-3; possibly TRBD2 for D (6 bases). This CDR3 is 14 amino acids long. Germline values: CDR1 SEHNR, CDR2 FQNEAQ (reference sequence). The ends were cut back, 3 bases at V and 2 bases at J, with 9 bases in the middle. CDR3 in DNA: TGTGCCAGCAGCTTTGCGGGGCCCACAGATACGCAGTATTTT. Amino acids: CASSFAGPTDTQYF.

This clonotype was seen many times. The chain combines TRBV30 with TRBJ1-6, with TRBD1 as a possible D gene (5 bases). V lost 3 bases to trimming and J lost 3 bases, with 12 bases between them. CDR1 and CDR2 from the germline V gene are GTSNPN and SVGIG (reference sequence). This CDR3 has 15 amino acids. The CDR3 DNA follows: TGTGCCTGGAGCCCCAGGGAGAACTATAATTCACCCCTCCACTTT. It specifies CAWSPRENYNSPLHF.

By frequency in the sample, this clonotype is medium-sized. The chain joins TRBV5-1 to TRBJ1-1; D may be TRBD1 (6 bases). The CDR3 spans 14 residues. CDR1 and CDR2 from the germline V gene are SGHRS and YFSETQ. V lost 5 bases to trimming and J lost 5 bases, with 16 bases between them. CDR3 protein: CASSPLQGGTEAFF. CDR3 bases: TGCGCCAGCAGTCCACTACAGGGAGGAACTGAAGCTTTCTTT. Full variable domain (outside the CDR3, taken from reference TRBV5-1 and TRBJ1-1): KAGVTQTPRYLIKTRGQQVTLSCSPISGHRSVSWYQQTPGQGLQFLFEYFSETQRNKGNFPGRFSGRQFSNSRSEMNVSTLELGDSALYLCASSPLQGGTEAFFGQGTRLTVV.

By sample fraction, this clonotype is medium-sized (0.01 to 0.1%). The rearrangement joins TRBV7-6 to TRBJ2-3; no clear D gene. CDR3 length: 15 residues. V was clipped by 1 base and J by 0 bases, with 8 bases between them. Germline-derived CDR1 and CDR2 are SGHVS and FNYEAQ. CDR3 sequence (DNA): TGTGCCAGCAGCTTAGTCGTTGGAAGCACAGATACGCAGTATTTT. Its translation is CASSLVVGSTDTQYF.

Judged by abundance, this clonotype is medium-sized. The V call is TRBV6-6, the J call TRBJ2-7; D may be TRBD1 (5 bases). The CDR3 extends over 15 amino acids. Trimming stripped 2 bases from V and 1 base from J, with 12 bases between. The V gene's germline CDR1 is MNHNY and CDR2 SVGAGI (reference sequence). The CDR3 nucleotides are TGTGCCAGCAGTTACACCACAGGCCCTTCCTACGAGCAGTACTTC. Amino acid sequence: CASSYTTGPSYEQYF.

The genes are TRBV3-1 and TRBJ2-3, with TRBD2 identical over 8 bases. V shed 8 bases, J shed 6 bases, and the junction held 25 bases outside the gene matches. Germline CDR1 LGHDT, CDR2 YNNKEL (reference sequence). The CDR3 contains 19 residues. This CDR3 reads CASRRAFTPNSGVRDTQYF. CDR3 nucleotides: TGTGCCAGCCGCCGAGCCTTCACCCCCAATAGCGGGGTACGGGATACGCAGTATTTT.

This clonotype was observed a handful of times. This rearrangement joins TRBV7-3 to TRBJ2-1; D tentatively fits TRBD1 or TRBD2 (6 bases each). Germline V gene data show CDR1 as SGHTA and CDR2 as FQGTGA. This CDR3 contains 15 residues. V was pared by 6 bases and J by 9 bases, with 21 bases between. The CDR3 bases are TGTGCCAGCAGTCACAAGACTGGGGGGCGAGCTGAGCAGTTCTTC. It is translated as CASSHKTGGRAEQFF.

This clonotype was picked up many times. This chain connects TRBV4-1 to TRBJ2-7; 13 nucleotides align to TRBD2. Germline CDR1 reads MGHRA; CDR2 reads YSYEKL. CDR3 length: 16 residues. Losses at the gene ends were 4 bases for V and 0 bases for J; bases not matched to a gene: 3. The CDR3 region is CASSPWTSGGSYEQYF. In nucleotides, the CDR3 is TGCGCCAGCAGCCCATGGACTAGCGGGGGCTCCTACGAGCAGTACTTC.

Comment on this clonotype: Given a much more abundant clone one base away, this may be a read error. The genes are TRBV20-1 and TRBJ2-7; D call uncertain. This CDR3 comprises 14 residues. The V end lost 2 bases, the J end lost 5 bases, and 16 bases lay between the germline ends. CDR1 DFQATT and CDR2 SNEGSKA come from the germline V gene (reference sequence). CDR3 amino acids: CSARLCRSFDEQYF. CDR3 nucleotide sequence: TGCAGTGCTAGACTGTGCAGGTCTTTCGACGAGCAGTACTTC.

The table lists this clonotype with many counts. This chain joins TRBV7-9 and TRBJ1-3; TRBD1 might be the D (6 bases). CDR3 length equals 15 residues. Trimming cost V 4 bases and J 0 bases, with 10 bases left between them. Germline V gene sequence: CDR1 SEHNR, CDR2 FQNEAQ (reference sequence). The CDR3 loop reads CASSSRTVSGNTIYF. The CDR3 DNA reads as TGTGCCAGCAGCTCCAGGACAGTCTCTGGAAACACCATATATTTT.

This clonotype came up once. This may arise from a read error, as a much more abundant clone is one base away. Here the CDR3 reads CASSSIRESPSYEQYF. The CDR3 DNA sequence: TGTGCCAGCAGTTCTATCCGGGAATCCCCCTCCTACGAGCAGTACTTC. This rearrangement joins TRBV6-2 or TRBV6-3 to TRBJ2-7, with D possibly matching TRBD2 (5 bases). There are 16 residues in the CDR3. Germline values: CDR1 MNHEY, CDR2 SVGEGT. V lost 4 bases and J lost 0, with 16 bases in between.

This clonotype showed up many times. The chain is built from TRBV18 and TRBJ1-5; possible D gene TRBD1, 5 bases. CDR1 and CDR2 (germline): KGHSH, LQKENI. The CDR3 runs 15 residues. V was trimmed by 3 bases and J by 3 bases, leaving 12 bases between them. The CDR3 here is CASSPWEGDNQPQHF. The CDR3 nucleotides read TGTGCCAGCTCACCTTGGGAAGGGGACAATCAGCCCCAGCATTTT.

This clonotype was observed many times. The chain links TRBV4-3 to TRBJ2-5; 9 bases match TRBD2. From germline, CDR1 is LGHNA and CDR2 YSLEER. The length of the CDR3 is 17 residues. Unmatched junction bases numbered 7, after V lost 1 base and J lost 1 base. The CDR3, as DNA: TGCGCCAGCAGCCAAGGGTTTGCTAGCGGGATCCAAGAGACCCAGTACTTC. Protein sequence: CASSQGFASGIQETQYF.

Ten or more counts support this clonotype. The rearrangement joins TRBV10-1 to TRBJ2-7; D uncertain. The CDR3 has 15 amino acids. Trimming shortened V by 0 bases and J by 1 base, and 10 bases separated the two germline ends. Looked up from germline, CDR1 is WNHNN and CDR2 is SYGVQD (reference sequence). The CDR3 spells CASSESNSGSYEQYF. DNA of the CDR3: TGCGCCAGCAGTGAGTCAAACAGTGGATCCTACGAGCAGTACTTC.